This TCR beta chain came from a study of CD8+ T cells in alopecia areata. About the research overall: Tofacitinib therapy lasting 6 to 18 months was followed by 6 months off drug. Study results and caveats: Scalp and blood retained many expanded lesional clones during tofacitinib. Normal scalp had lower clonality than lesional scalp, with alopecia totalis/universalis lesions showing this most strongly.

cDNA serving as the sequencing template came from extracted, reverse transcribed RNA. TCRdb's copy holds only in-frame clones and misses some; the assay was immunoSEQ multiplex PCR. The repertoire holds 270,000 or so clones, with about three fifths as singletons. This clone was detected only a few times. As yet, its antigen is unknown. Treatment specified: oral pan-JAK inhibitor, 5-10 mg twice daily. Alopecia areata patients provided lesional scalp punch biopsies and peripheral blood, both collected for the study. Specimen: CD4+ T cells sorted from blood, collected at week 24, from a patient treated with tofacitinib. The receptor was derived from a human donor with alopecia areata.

CDR3 nucleotide sequence: TGTGCCAGCAGGACTACGGGACGGAGGAACACTGAAGCTTTCTTT. Amino acids: CASRTTGRRNTEAFF. This chain links TRBV27 with TRBJ1-1, with a tentative D call TRBD1 (5 bases). The CDR3 consists of 15 residues. The germline V gene has CDR1 MNHEY and CDR2 SMNVEV (reference sequence). V was clipped by 6 bases and J by 1 base, with 15 bases between them.